This TCR beta chain was profiled in a study of neurological immune-mediated disorders. General study findings and limits: Across subjects, expanded clones had no CDR3 amino acid sequences in common, pointing to private repertoires in all groups.

This clonotype has a count of ten or more. Its antigen is not known. There were approximately 900,000 CD4+ or CD8+ T cells used in the sorted libraries. The ends were cut back, 4 bases at V and 6 bases at J, with 9 bases in the middle. The V gene's germline CDR1 is ENHRY and CDR2 SYGVKD. The CDR3 length is 12 residues. The making of cDNA relied on 5'RACE with 10-nucleotide random UMIs. Every sequencing run returned over 170 million TCR-beta sequences, which were derived from 15-18 subjects. TCRdb fed the 5' RACE reads into MiXCR, producing one record per CDR3 protein. Altogether tens of thousands of distinct CDR3 sequences are present, approximately 10% being singletons, with the ten largest covering around 4%.

The material sequenced was CD4+ T cells from blood. The rearrangement joins TRBV10-3 to TRBJ1-1; tentatively, D is TRBD1 (5 bases). This TCR was recovered from a woman younger than 45 with HTLV-1-associated myelopathy (HAM/TSP). This CDR3 is CAISARAAEAFF. The CDR3 DNA reads TGTGCCATCAGTGCCAGGGCGGCTGAAGCTTTCTTT.